The clone carrying this TCR beta chain was picked up many times. The antigen is not known. CDR1 is SGHRS, CDR2 YFSETQ, per germline. Trimming removed 0 bases at V and 2 bases at J, with 6 bases between. The CDR3 length is 13 residues. Building of the TCR beta libraries involved iRepertoire HTBI primers and Arm-PCR of CDR3 regions. MiXCR was run by TCRdb on the multiplex PCR reads, yielding one entry per CDR3 protein. The table records under 700,000 distinct CDR3 sequences, 15% to 20% of them present only once. This sample is part of a study of regulatory T cells in long-lasting Graves disease. Whole-study results and caveats: Compared with new cases, persistent Graves' patients showed reduced TCR diversity.

Indicated time point: newly diagnosed GD, antithyroid drugs for less than 3 months. The TCR library used RNA extracted from PBMCs. Collection of peripheral blood (nine milliliters) was done using EDTA tubes. These data also formed part of another study, on T cells in Graves' hyperthyroidism and ophthalmopathy.

This TCR derives from a woman aged 35-65 years with Graves disease. The sample here was peripheral blood mononuclear cells (PBMCs), taken at new diagnosis, from a patient treated with antithyroid drugs. The V and J genes are TRBV5-1 and TRBJ2-7; D perhaps matches TRBD1 (5 bases). In nucleotides, the CDR3 is TGCGCCAGCAGCTTGGAACAGGCCTACGAGCAGTACTTC. Translated, it gives CASSLEQAYEQYF.